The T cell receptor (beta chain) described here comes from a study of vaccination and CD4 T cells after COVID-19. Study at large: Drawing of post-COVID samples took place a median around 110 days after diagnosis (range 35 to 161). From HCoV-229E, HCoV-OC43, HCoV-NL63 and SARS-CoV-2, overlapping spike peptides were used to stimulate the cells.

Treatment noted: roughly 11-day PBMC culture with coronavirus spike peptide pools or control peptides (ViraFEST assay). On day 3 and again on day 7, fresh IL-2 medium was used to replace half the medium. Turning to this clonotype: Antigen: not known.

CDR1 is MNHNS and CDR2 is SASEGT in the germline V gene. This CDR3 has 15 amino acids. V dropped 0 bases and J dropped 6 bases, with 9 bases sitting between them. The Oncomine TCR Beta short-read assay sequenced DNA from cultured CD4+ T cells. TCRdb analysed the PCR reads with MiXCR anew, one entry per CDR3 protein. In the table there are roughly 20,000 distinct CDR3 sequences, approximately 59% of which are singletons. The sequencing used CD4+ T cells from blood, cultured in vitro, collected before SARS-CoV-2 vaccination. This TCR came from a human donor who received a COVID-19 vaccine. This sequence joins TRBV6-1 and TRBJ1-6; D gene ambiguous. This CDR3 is CASSEARPGNSPLHF. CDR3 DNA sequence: TGTGCCAGCAGTGAAGCCCGGCCTGGTAATTCACCCCTCCACTTT.